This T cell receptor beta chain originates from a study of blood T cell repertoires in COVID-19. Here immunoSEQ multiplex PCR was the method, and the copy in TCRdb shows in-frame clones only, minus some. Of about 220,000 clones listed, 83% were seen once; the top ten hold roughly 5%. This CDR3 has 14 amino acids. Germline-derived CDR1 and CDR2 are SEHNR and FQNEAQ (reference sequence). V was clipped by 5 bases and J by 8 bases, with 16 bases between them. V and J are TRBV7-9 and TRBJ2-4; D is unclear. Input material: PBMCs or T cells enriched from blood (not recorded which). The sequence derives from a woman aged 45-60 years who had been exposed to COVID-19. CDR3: CASSAPRSRDIQYF. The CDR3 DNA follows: TGTGCCAGCAGCGCTCCCCGGTCTCGAGACATTCAGTACTTC.